Presented here are 4 T cell receptor beta chains from one specimen sequenced in a study of T cell repertoires in cytomegalovirus infection (dated by TCRdb to the late 2010s). No cognate antigen is known for these TCRs. According to the study, the label for this sample's treatment or condition signals: in vitro stimulation with specific CMV peptide epitopes to enrich CMV-specific T cells. The sample was run on an Illumina HiSeq 1500. TCRdb passed the public sequencing reads through fastp at Q25 and MiXCR, retaining productive beta sequences. Here each entry gathers all rows of one CDR3 protein and keeps the most common genes and DNA. The sample has about 770,000 distinct CDR3 sequences on record, 25% to 30% of them singletons. The ten biggest clones cover about an eighth of the sample. The material was cultured CD8+ T cells from PBMCs, obtained from culture after CMV antigen stimulation. Receptor source: a human donor in good health (CMV status not recorded). Some clones in this sample may be carry-over from other donors' samples.

The J gene is TRBJ1-5, the V gene TRBV27; D gene ambiguous. V shed 6 bases and J shed 6 bases, with 12 bases lying between them. Germline V gives CDR1 MNHEY, CDR2 SMNVEV (reference sequence). CDR3 size: 13 residues. The CDR3 protein is CASSYSLIQPQHF. The CDR3 DNA is TGTGCCAGCAGCTATAGTTTAATTCAGCCCCAGCATTTT.

There are many counts of this clonotype. This rearrangement joins TRBV6-5 to TRBJ1-5; D remains unclear. In germline, CDR1 is MNHEY, CDR2 SVGAGI. The germline V and J ends were trimmed by 0 bases and 6 bases, with 9 bases remaining between them. This CDR3 spans 14 amino acids. In DNA form, the CDR3 reads TGTGCCAGCAGTTACTCAGGCCCTACTCAGCCCCAGCATTTT. Protein: CASSYSGPTQPQHF.

This clonotype showed up many times. The chain's CDR3 is CASRYRGHNYGYTF. The CDR3 region has the DNA TGTGCCAGCCGGTACAGGGGTCACAACTATGGCTACACCTTC. This chain joins TRBV19 and TRBJ1-2; 7 bases are a match to TRBD1. Trimming at V came to 9 bases and at J to 2 bases, leaving 9 bases not matched to a gene. Looked up from germline, CDR1 is LNHDA and CDR2 is SQIVND (reference sequence). The CDR3 runs to 14 residues. Full variable domain (outside the CDR3, taken from reference TRBV19 and TRBJ1-2): DGGITQSPKYLFRKEGQNVTLSCEQNLNHDAMYWYRQDPGQGLRLIYYSQIVNDFQKGDIAEGYSVSREKKESFPLTVTSAQKNPTAFYLCASRYRGHNYGYTFGSGTRLTVV.

This clonotype was recorded many times. V and J are TRBV7-9 and TRBJ1-6; D unclear. The CDR3 runs to 12 residues. Trimming cost V 10 bases and J 6 bases, with 10 bases left between them. Germline-derived CDR1 and CDR2 are SEHNR and FQNEAQ (reference sequence). The CDR3 loop is CATGEGNSPLHF. In DNA, the CDR3 is TGTGCCACTGGGGAGGGTAATTCACCCCTCCACTTT.